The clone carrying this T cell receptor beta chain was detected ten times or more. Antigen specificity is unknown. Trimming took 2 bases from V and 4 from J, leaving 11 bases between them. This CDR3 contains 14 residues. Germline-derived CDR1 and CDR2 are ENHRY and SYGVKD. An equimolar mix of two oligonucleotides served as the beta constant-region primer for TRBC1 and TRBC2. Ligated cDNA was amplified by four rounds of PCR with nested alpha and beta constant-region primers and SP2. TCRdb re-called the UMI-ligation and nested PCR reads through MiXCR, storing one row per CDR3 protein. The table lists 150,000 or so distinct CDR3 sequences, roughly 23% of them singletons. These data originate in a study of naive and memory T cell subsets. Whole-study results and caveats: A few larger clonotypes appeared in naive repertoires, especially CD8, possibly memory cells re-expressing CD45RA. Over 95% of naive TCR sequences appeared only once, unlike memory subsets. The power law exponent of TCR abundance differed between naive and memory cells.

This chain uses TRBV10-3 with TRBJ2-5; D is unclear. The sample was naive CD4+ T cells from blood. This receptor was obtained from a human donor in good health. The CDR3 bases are TGTGCCATCAGTGAGCCGAGCAGGAGAGAGACCCAGTACTTC. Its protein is CAISEPSRRETQYF.